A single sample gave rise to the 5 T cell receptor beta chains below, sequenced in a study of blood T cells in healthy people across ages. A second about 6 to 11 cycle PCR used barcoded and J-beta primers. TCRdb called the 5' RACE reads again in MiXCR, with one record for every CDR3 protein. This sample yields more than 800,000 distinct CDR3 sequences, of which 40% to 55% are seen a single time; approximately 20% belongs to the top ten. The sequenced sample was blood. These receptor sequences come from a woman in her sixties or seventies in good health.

The CDR3 nucleotides read TGTGCCAGCAGCCCCAAATACTCAGACAGGGATGAGCAGTTCTTC. It codes for CASSPKYSDRDEQFF. V gene TRBV7-9 combines with J gene TRBJ2-1; TRBD1 matches 7 bases. CDR3 length: 15 residues. CDR1 SEHNR and CDR2 FQNEAQ come from the germline V gene (reference sequence). The ends lost 5 bases at V and 8 bases at J; junction bases unmatched: 12.

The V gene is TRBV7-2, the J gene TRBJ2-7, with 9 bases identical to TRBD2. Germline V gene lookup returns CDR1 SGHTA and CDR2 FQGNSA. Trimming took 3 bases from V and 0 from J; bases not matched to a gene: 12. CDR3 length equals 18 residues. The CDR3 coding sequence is TGTGCCAGCAGCTTGTGGGGTAGCGGGAGCGCGAGCTCCTACGAGCAGTACTTC. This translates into CASSLWGSGSASSYEQYF.

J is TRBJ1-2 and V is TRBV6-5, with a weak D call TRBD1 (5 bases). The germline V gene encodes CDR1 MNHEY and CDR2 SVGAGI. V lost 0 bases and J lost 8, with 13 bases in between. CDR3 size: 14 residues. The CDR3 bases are TGTGCCAGCAGTTACTCTGGGGGACTAAAAGGCTACACCTTC. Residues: CASSYSGGLKGYTF.

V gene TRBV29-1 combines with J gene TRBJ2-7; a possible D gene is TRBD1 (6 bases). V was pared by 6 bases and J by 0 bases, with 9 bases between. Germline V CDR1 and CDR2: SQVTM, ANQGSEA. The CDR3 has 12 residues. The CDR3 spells CSVADSSYEQYF. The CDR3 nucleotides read TGCAGCGTAGCGGACAGCTCCTACGAGCAGTACTTC.

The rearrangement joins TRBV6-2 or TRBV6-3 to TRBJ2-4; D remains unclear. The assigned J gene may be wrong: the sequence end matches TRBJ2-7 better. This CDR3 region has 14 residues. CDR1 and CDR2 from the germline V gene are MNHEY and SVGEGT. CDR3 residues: CASKPDPLRHEQYF. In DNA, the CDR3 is TGTGCCAGCAAACCCGACCCGCTCCGCCACGAGCAGTACTTC.